This T cell receptor (beta chain) was captured by sequencing in a study of spatial heterogeneity in lung cancer. Findings and limits, study-wide: Ubiquitous expanded TCR counts tracked ubiquitous nonsynonymous mutations, and regional counts tracked regional ones. Mutation counts in tumors were tracked by counts of expanded intratumoral alpha and beta TCRs.

This CDR3 is built from 12 residues. V was shortened by 2 bases and J by 4 bases, with 5 bases between the two germline ends. In germline, CDR1 is MNHNS, CDR2 SASEGT. As for time point: sample taken at primary tumor resection. This clonotype was seen at least ten times. Its antigen is as yet unknown. From the 5' RACE reads, TCRdb called clonotypes with MiXCR, one entry per CDR3 protein. The repertoire holds about 10,000 distinct CDR3 sequences, 12% seen once, with 10% in the top ten. This sequence originates from a male donor with early-stage non-small cell lung cancer. The sample in question was lung tumor tissue, obtained at surgery. This chain links TRBV6-1 with TRBJ2-5; D not certain. CDR3 bases: TGTGCCAGCAGTGAATCATCAGAGACCCAGTACTTC. Its protein is CASSESSETQYF.